This T cell receptor beta chain was captured by sequencing in a study of T cells expressing NK-cell markers. Study-level information: Cells sorted as CD3+CD56+NKG2C+, CD3+CD56+NKG2C- and CD3+CD56-NKG2C+ T cells supplied the TCR beta repertoires. The eight sequenced donors comprised seven who were HCMV-seropositive and one who was seronegative. Broader study findings: In four donors, dominant clonotypes made up about 25-65% of CD3+CD56-NKG2C+ cells.

TCRdb re-called the 5' RACE reads; every CDR3 protein appears as one record, without DNA. In all, the sample yields roughly 390,000 distinct CDR3 sequences. As concerns this clonotype: No antigen is known for it.

Germline V gives CDR1 SNHLY, CDR2 FYNNEI. The CDR3 runs 13 residues. V is TRBV2 and J is TRBJ1-1. Sequencing input: blood T cells: a sorted CD56 or NKG2C T cell subset, CD4+ or CD8+ T cells, or bulk PBMC T cells (not recorded which). This receptor was taken from a woman aged 50 to 60 in good health. The CDR3 region is CASRIGLNTEAFF.